This TCR beta chain was captured in a study of identical twins. On this clonotype: Its matching antigen is unknown.

TCRdb reanalysed the 5' RACE reads using MiXCR and keeps one entry per CDR3 protein. The repertoire has roughly 470,000 distinct CDR3 sequences, 13% to 15% of them found once; the top ten carry around 0.98%. Overall study findings and caveats: There were fewer insertions in abundant cord blood beta clonotypes, but memory repertoires showed no such pattern. Twins shared out-of-frame alpha sequences with excess low generation probability.

V shed 3 bases and J 2 bases; nucleotides not matched to a gene: 4. CDR1 and CDR2 (germline): ENHRY, SYGVKD. CDR3 size: 14 residues. The data also belong to a second study, concerning yellow fever vaccine responses in identical twins. Per that study: Twins reportedly appeared to share part of their vaccine T cell response while keeping part individual.

Sequenced sample: CD4+ T cells sorted from blood. The sequence derives from a woman under 30 in good health. This chain joins TRBV10-3 and TRBJ2-7, with 7 nucleotides matching TRBD1. The CDR3, as DNA: TGTGCCATCAGTGACAGGGGGTCTACCTACGAGCAGTACTTC. This gives the protein CAISDRGSTYEQYF.